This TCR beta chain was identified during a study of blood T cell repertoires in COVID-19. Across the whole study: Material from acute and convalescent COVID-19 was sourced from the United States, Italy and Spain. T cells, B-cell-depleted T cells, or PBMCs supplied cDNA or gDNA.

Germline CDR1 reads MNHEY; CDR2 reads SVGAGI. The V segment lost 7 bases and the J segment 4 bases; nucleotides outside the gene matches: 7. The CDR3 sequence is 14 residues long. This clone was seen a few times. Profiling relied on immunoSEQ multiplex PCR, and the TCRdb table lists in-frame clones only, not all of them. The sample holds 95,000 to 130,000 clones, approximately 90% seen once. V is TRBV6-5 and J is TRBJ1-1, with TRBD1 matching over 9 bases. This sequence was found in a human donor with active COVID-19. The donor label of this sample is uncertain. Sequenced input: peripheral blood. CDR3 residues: CASTNRGRGTEAFF. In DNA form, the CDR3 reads TGTGCCAGCACAAACAGGGGGCGCGGCACTGAAGCTTTCTTT.